This record covers a single T cell receptor beta chain. Per the germline V gene, CDR1 is MNHEY and CDR2 is SVGAGI. This CDR3 contains 13 residues. V lost 6 bases to trimming and J lost 3 bases, with 11 bases between them. The data derive from a study of blood T cell repertoires in COVID-19. The data were produced by immunoSEQ multiplex PCR, yet TCRdb's version contains in-frame clones alone and is incomplete. The data show 70,000 to 100,000 clones, with roughly 89% seen just once and approximately 20% held by the top ten. The rearrangement joins TRBV6-5 to TRBJ1-2, with D possibly TRBD1 on 5 matching bases. This clonotype was sampled from a woman in her fifties or sixties with COVID-19, enrolled during active disease. The sample comprised peripheral blood. This CDR3 is CASRGVTYYGYTF. The CDR3 nucleotides read TGTGCCAGCAGAGGGGTCACCTACTATGGCTACACCTTC.